What follows are 29 T cell receptor beta chains derived from one specimen sequenced in a study of cytomegalovirus exposure and HLA in healthy donors. A multiplex PCR was run with 60 Vbeta primers and 13 Jbeta primers. Profiling relied on immunoSEQ multiplex PCR, and the TCRdb table lists in-frame clones only, not all of them. The sample comprises some 120,000 clones, roughly 80% of which are singletons, and over 20% rests with the top ten. The sample taken for sequencing was PBMCs. These receptor sequences come from a man aged 25 to 45 in good health and CMV-seropositive.

In this sample, this clone turned up once. The V gene is TRBV19, the J gene TRBJ1-5; D ambiguous. The germline gives CDR1 LNHDA, CDR2 SQIVND (reference sequence). Between the trimmed V and J ends, which lost 5 bases and 6 bases, there was a span of 11 bases. The CDR3 is 13 amino acids. The CDR3 nucleotides read TGTGCCAGTAGTCTTCGGCGGGGTCAGCCCCAGCATTTT. Amino acids: CASSLRRGQPQHF.

The V call is TRBV9, the J call TRBJ1-3; D remains ambiguous. The CDR3 is made up of 15 amino acids. Deletions cut 3 bases from V and 0 bases from J, with 10 bases between. Germline CDR1 reads SGDLS; CDR2 reads YYNGEE. The CDR3 region is CASSGPSYSGNTIYF. The CDR3 DNA sequence: TGTGCCAGCAGCGGACCTAGTTACTCTGGAAACACCATATATTTT.

The chain carries TRBV5-1 and TRBJ1-4; maybe TRBD1 (5 bases). The CDR3 contains 17 residues. Between the trimmed V and J ends, which lost 0 bases and 6 bases, there was a span of 18 bases. Germline V gives CDR1 SGHRS, CDR2 YFSETQ. The CDR3 is CASSLAGRGTAYEKLFF. CDR3 DNA sequence: TGCGCCAGCAGCTTGGCAGGACGGGGGACGGCCTATGAAAAACTGTTTTTT.

The chain is built from TRBV27 and TRBJ1-4; 9 bases line up with TRBD1. The CDR3 is 16 residues long. Trimming took 5 bases from V and 8 from J; bases not matched to a gene: 12. CDR1 is MNHEY and CDR2 is SMNVEV in the germline V gene (reference sequence). The CDR3 DNA reads TGTGCCAGCAGTCTAGACCCGGGACAGGGCTGGGAAAAACTGTTTTTT. It is translated as CASSLDPGQGWEKLFF.

The chain joins TRBV18 to TRBJ1-1; TRBD1 matches 7 bases. Germline CDR1 reads KGHSH; CDR2 reads LQKENI. This CDR3 spans 17 amino acids. V was clipped by 4 bases and J by 6 bases; unmatched bases: 17. The CDR3 sequence: CASSRRQGTPRNAEAFF. The CDR3 coding sequence is TGTGCCAGCTCACGACGACAGGGAACCCCACGAAACGCTGAAGCTTTCTTT. Full variable domain (missing parts from reference TRBV18 and TRBJ1-1): NAGVMQNPRHLVRRRGQEARLRCSPMKGHSHVYWYRQLPEEGLKFMVYLQKENIIDESGMPKERFSAEFPKEGPSILRIQQVVRGDSAAYFCASSRRQGTPRNAEAFFGQGTRLTVV.

The CDR3 coding sequence is TGCGCCAGCAGCCTCCGGACTAGCAGAGGAACAGATACGCAGTATTTT. Its protein is CASSLRTSRGTDTQYF. The chain links TRBV4-1 to TRBJ2-3; 8 bases fit TRBD2. The V gene's germline CDR1 is MGHRA and CDR2 YSYEKL. After removal of 4 bases from V and 3 bases from J, the junction contained 9 bases not matched to a gene. CDR3 length: 16 residues.

This clone was observed a few times. The CDR3 region is CASSFIAGVSEQYV. The CDR3 bases are TGTGCCAGCAGTTTTATAGCGGGAGTGTCCGAGCAGTACGTC. The chain uses TRBV6-1 and TRBJ2-7; 9 bases align to TRBD2. CDR1 is MNHNS, CDR2 SASEGT, per germline. The CDR3 runs to 14 residues. Trimming cost V 5 bases and J 6 bases; bases outside gene matches: 8.

The DNA for the CDR3 is TGTGCCAGCAGCTTAGTTAGCGGGGGGGACAATGAGCAGTTCTTC. It specifies CASSLVSGGDNEQFF. The V gene is TRBV7-2, the J gene TRBJ2-1; 11 bases are shared with TRBD2. The length of the CDR3 is 15 residues. V trimming: 1 base; J trimming: 5 bases; junction bases outside the gene matches: 1. In germline, CDR1 is SGHTA, CDR2 FQGNSA.

The rearrangement uses TRBV25-1 and TRBJ1-4, with 8 bases that match TRBD1. The CDR3 is made up of 15 amino acids. Germline CDR1 and CDR2: MGHDK and SYGVNS. V lost 5 bases to trimming and J lost 4 bases; unmatched junction nucleotides: 6. The CDR3 sequence: CASSRQGFGNEKLFF. The DNA of the CDR3 is TGTGCCAGCAGTAGACAGGGGTTCGGTAATGAAAAACTGTTTTTT.

The CDR3 spells CASSLATNTEAFF. The DNA of the CDR3 is TGCGCCAGCAGCTTAGCGACCAACACTGAAGCTTTCTTT. This chain uses TRBV5-1 with TRBJ1-1; no clear D. The CDR3 length is 13 residues. V dropped 2 bases and J dropped 2 bases, with 7 bases sitting between them. CDR1 and CDR2 from the germline V gene are SGHRS and YFSETQ. Combining the CDR3 with reference TRBV5-1 and TRBJ1-1 gives the whole variable domain KAGVTQTPRYLIKTRGQQVTLSCSPISGHRSVSWYQQTPGQGLQFLFEYFSETQRNKGNFPGRFSGRQFSNSRSEMNVSTLELGDSALYLCASSLATNTEAFFGQGTRLTVV.

The V call is TRBV28, the J call TRBJ2-3, with 7 bases matching TRBD1. The assigned J gene may be wrong: the sequence end matches TRBJ1-5 better. Germline V lookup: CDR1 MDHEN, CDR2 SYDVKM. The CDR3 sequence is 16 residues long. CDR3 protein: CASSFGGTTGTDTQHF. The DNA for the CDR3 is TGTGCCAGCAGTTTCGGGGGAACGACAGGGACAGATACGCAGCATTTT.

The chain couples TRBV7-6 to TRBJ2-5; 11 nucleotides line up with TRBD2. This CDR3 comprises 18 residues. Germline lookup yields CDR1 SGHVS and CDR2 FNYEAQ. V lost 1 base to trimming and J lost 1 base; unmatched junction nucleotides: 8. This chain's CDR3 is CASSLVMLSGGVQETQYF. The CDR3 DNA follows: TGTGCCAGCAGCTTAGTAATGCTTAGCGGGGGGGTCCAAGAGACCCAGTACTTC.

The V and J genes are TRBV7-2 and TRBJ2-7; 7 bases line up with TRBD1. Germline V gives CDR1 SGHTA, CDR2 FQGNSA. This CDR3 contains 16 residues. The ends lost 3 bases at V and 2 bases at J; junction bases unmatched: 10. The CDR3 protein is CASSFAMGTVPYEQYF. The CDR3 DNA follows: TGTGCCAGCAGCTTCGCCATGGGGACAGTCCCCTACGAGCAGTACTTC.

This clone appeared a few times. The gene calls are TRBV18 and TRBJ1-1; the D is unclear. The V and J ends lost 2 bases and 0 bases respectively, with 16 bases between them. Germline CDR1 KGHSH, CDR2 LQKENI. CDR3 length equals 17 residues. CDR3: CASSPFERSDLNTEAFF. CDR3 sequence (DNA): TGTGCCAGCTCACCATTTGAAAGATCAGATTTGAACACTGAAGCTTTCTTT.

The rearrangement uses TRBV7-2 and TRBJ1-2, with 7 bases that match TRBD1. CDR1 is SGHTA, CDR2 FQGNSA, per germline. The V and J ends lost 6 bases and 6 bases, in that order; junction bases with no gene match: 10. This CDR3 is built from 14 residues. The CDR3 spells CASRKVDREDGYTF. The DNA for the CDR3 is TGTGCCAGCAGAAAGGTCGACAGGGAGGATGGCTACACCTTC.

V usage is TRBV2 and J usage is TRBJ2-1; D not certain. CDR1 and CDR2 (germline): SNHLY, FYNNEI. This CDR3 is built from 12 residues. The germline V and J ends were trimmed by 6 bases and 4 bases, with 7 bases remaining between them. This chain's CDR3 is CASRALYNEQFF. The DNA for the CDR3 is TGTGCCAGCAGGGCACTATACAATGAGCAGTTCTTC.

V usage is TRBV5-4 and J usage is TRBJ2-2; TRBD2 agrees at 8 bases. Germline assignment: CDR1 SGHNT and CDR2 YYREEE (reference sequence). Trimming removed 4 bases from V and 0 bases from J; junction bases left unmatched: 5. This CDR3 is 16 amino acids long. This chain's CDR3 is CASSLGLAPNTGELFF. The CDR3 DNA reads as TGTGCCAGCAGCCTAGGACTAGCCCCGAACACCGGGGAGCTGTTTTTT.

The V and J genes are TRBV7-8 and TRBJ2-3, with D perhaps TRBD1 (5 bases). The germline CDR1 and CDR2 sequences are SGHVS and FQNEAQ. V lost 3 bases and J lost 1, with 14 bases in between. The CDR3 covers 16 residues. CDR3 bases: TGTGCCAGCAGCTTCCCACGTGGACAACGCACAGATACGCAGTATTTT. Its protein is CASSFPRGQRTDTQYF.

The chain recombines TRBV5-5 with TRBJ2-2, with no clear D. Trimming took off 4 bases at V and 3 bases at J, with 10 bases between the two ends. The CDR3 has 14 residues. Germline V gene lookup returns CDR1 SGHKS and CDR2 YYEKEE (reference sequence). The DNA of the CDR3 is TGTGCCAGCAGCAATATCCGTCACACCGGGGAGCTGTTTTTT. This encodes CASSNIRHTGELFF.

The chain joins TRBV6-1 to TRBJ1-6, with 7 nucleotides matching TRBD1. The germline CDR1 and CDR2 sequences are MNHNS and SASEGT. This CDR3 has 14 amino acids. Unmatched junction bases numbered 6, after V lost 6 bases and J lost 7 bases. CDR3 bases: TGTGCCAGCAGCGACAGGGTTTGGAATTCACCCCTCCACTTT. Protein product: CASSDRVWNSPLHF.

CDR3 amino acids: CASSVGQAPYEQYF. The CDR3 coding sequence is TGTGCCAGCAGCGTCGGACAGGCCCCCTACGAGCAGTACTTC. The chain uses TRBV5-6 and TRBJ2-7; 7 nucleotides match TRBD1. CDR1 is SGHDT, CDR2 YYEEEE, per germline. The V and J ends lost 4 bases and 2 bases, in that order; junction bases with no gene match: 6. There are 14 residues in the CDR3.

Here the CDR3 reads CASSLSEGLAESNEQFF. The CDR3 coding sequence is TGCGCCAGCAGCCTATCGGAGGGACTAGCGGAAAGTAATGAGCAGTTCTTC. This chain connects TRBV4-1 to TRBJ2-1, with 11 positions matching TRBD2. CDR3 length equals 17 residues. With V trimmed by 4 bases and J by 7 bases, 12 bases remained unmatched. CDR1 and CDR2 (germline): MGHRA, YSYEKL.

The chain joins TRBV19 to TRBJ1-6; maybe TRBD1 (5 bases). V lost 5 bases and J lost 4, with 12 bases in between. The CDR3 runs to 15 residues. CDR1 and CDR2 (germline): LNHDA, SQIVND (reference sequence). CDR3 protein: CASSPDSPYNSPLHF. The DNA for the CDR3 is TGTGCCAGTAGTCCCGACAGCCCATATAATTCACCCCTCCACTTT.

This chain joins TRBV6-1 and TRBJ2-7, with 7 bases matching TRBD1. CDR3 size: 14 residues. Germline CDR1 reads MNHNS; CDR2 reads SASEGT. Trimming removed 4 bases from V and 0 bases from J; junction bases left unmatched: 3. The CDR3 is CASSVRTGSYEQYF. For the CDR3, the DNA is TGTGCCAGCAGTGTTCGGACAGGCTCCTACGAGCAGTACTTC.

V gene TRBV6-5 combines with J gene TRBJ1-2; 8 bases map to TRBD1. This CDR3 region has 15 residues. V gave up 1 base and J gave up 8 bases; unmatched junction bases: 9. Looked up from germline, CDR1 is MNHEY and CDR2 is SVGAGI. CDR3: CASSYFVQGAGGYTF. The CDR3 DNA sequence: TGTGCCAGCAGTTACTTCGTTCAGGGGGCAGGCGGCTACACCTTC.

V is TRBV6-1 and J is TRBJ1-5, with D unclear. CDR3 length: 13 residues. CDR1 and CDR2 from the germline V gene are MNHNS and SASEGT. Trimming left V 0 bases short and J 6 bases short, with 6 bases between. The CDR3, as DNA: TGTGCCAGCAGTGAAGCATGGAGTCAGCCCCAGCATTTT. It encodes CASSEAWSQPQHF.

The chain has TRBV9 and TRBJ2-2; D gene uncertain. Deletions cut 1 base from V and 1 base from J, with 5 bases between. The germline V gene has CDR1 SGDLS and CDR2 YYNGEE. This CDR3 contains 14 residues. The CDR3: CASSVFGNTGELFF. Here the CDR3 DNA reads TGTGCCAGCAGCGTATTCGGGAACACCGGGGAGCTGTTTTTT.

CDR3 residues: CASSGPGTGGLTHEKLFF. CDR3 in DNA: TGTGCCAGCAGTGGACCAGGGACAGGGGGCCTTACTCATGAAAAACTGTTTTTT. This rearrangement joins TRBV6-1 to TRBJ1-4; 12 nucleotides line up with TRBD1. Losses at the gene ends were 4 bases for V and 6 bases for J; bases not matched to a gene: 12. CDR3 size: 18 residues. Per the germline V gene, CDR1 is MNHNS and CDR2 is SASEGT.

This chain connects TRBV27 to TRBJ1-1; a possible D gene is TRBD1 (5 bases). The CDR3 length is 13 residues. Germline-derived CDR1 and CDR2 are MNHEY and SMNVEV (reference sequence). The V gene lost 10 bases and the J gene lost 1 base, with 13 bases spanning the gap. The DNA of the CDR3 is TGTGCCACCCTGGGGCTTTCGAACACTGAAGCTTTCTTT. Translation gives CATLGLSNTEAFF.